The 2 T cell receptor beta chains given below trace back to one sample, sequenced in a study of Graves' ophthalmopathy and Graves' hyperthyroidism (dated by TCRdb to about 2018). The data were produced on an Illumina HiSeq 2000. For repertoire sequencing, TCR beta CDR3 regions were amplified from RNA transcripts. HTBI primers and the Qiagen OneStep RT-PCR kit were used in a first-round RT-PCR, which was followed by a second-round multiplex PCR, size selection and purification. TCRdb applied fastp at Q25 and MiXCR to the public reads, then kept only in-frame beta chains. Rows matching on CDR3 protein sequence are summarized as one entry with the most common DNA and genes. Recorded for this sample are around 470,000 distinct CDR3 sequences; around 15% of them occurred a single time. The ten largest clones add up to more than 8.5% of the sample. Sequenced sample: blood. These receptors all stem from a woman aged 25 to 39 with Graves' ophthalmopathy. Donor details come from another sample of the same person, matched by shared clones.

This clonotype was found many times. The rearrangement joins TRBV19 to TRBJ2-3, with D possibly TRBD1 on 5 matching bases. The CDR3 loop spans 15 amino acids. V shed 3 bases and J shed 2 bases, with 12 bases lying between them. From germline, CDR1 is LNHDA and CDR2 SQIVND (reference sequence). CDR3 sequence reads: CASSIRGTYTDTQYF. The CDR3 coding sequence is TGTGCCAGTAGTATTAGGGGAACCTACACAGATACGCAGTATTTT. Using reference TRBV19 and TRBJ2-3 for the parts outside the CDR3, the full variable domain is DGGITQSPKYLFRKEGQNVTLSCEQNLNHDAMYWYRQDPGQGLRLIYYSQIVNDFQKGDIAEGYSVSREKKESFPLTVTSAQKNPTAFYLCASSIRGTYTDTQYFGPGTRLTVL.

To note about this clonotype: Just one base apart from a much larger clone, this may be a read error. The chain employs TRBV29-1 and TRBJ1-2, with TRBD1 matching 7 bases. The length of the CDR3 is 14 residues. Germline-derived CDR1 and CDR2 are SQVTM and ANQGSEA. CDR3 loop: CSVEAEGANYGFTF. The CDR3 coding sequence is TGCAGCGTTGAAGCAGAGGGGGCTAACTATGGCTTCACCTTC.